Presented here are 30 T cell receptor beta chains from one specimen sequenced in a study of T-cell reconstitution after alpha-beta-depleted transplantation in children. Unique molecular identifiers were incorporated when the TCRbeta library was constructed. MiXCR was run by TCRdb on the PCR reads, yielding one entry per CDR3 protein. The sample holds 250,000 or so distinct CDR3 sequences, 24% seen once. Material: PBMCs, mostly from graft donor cells, obtained 360 days after TCRalphabeta/CD19-depleted stem cell transplant. Every receptor here comes from a female patient younger than 10 who had a stem cell transplant for congenital amegakaryocytic thrombocytopenia, so the T cells may come from the graft donor.

This clonotype was seen only a few times. The chain uses TRBV24-1 and TRBJ2-7; 7 bases align to TRBD1. The CDR3 is made up of 16 amino acids. Germline lookup yields CDR1 KGHDR and CDR2 SFDVKD. Trimming removed 0 bases from V and 0 bases from J; junction bases left unmatched: 4. For the CDR3, the DNA is TGTGCCACCAGTGATTTGAACAGGGGTGTCTCCTACGAGCAGTACTTC. The encoded protein is CATSDLNRGVSYEQYF.

The genes are TRBV20-1 and TRBJ1-3; TRBD1 might be the D (5 bases). Germline V gene sequence: CDR1 DFQATT, CDR2 SNEGSKA (reference sequence). V lost 0 bases, J lost 4 bases, and 10 bases lay in between. CDR3 size: 14 residues. The CDR3 here is CSAREGGFGNTIYF. DNA for the CDR3: TGCAGTGCTAGAGAGGGGGGTTTCGGAAACACCATATATTTT.

The chain carries TRBV29-1 and TRBJ2-1; 8 bases fit TRBD1. CDR3 length: 14 residues. Germline CDR1 is SQVTM and CDR2 is ANQGSEA. With V trimmed by 5 bases and J by 3 bases, 6 bases remained unmatched. In DNA, the CDR3 is TGCAGCGTTCCGGGACAGGTTTACTACAATGAGCAGTTCTTC. Amino acid sequence: CSVPGQVYYNEQFF.

In its sample, this clonotype was seen a few times. The V and J genes are TRBV19 and TRBJ2-5; 8 nucleotides agree with TRBD2. The CDR3 totals 13 residues. The ends lost 5 bases at V and 3 bases at J; junction bases unmatched: 2. Germline V gives CDR1 LNHDA, CDR2 SQIVND (reference sequence). DNA of the CDR3: TGTGCCAGTAGTCAGGGACTAGAAGAGACCCAGTACTTC. Translating gives CASSQGLEETQYF.

In this sample, this clonotype turned up a few times. This chain joins TRBV10-3 and TRBJ1-2; D remains unclear. This CDR3 has 14 residues. V was trimmed by 1 base and J by 8 bases, leaving 14 bases between them. The germline gives CDR1 ENHRY, CDR2 SYGVKD. CDR3 in DNA: TGTGCCATCAGTGAGTGGACCCCCAGTGCCGGCTACACCTTC. Protein: CAISEWTPSAGYTF.

The rearrangement uses TRBV9 and TRBJ2-3; tentatively, D is TRBD1 (5 bases). Trimming stripped 0 bases from V and 0 bases from J, with 11 bases between. The CDR3 runs to 16 residues. Germline lookup yields CDR1 SGDLS and CDR2 YYNGEE. DNA of the CDR3: TGTGCCAGCAGCGTAGGGGCAGGGCATAGCACAGATACGCAGTATTTT. It encodes CASSVGAGHSTDTQYF.

This clonotype has only a few counts. V usage is TRBV18 and J usage is TRBJ2-1; D gene ambiguous. CDR1 and CDR2 from the germline V gene are KGHSH and LQKENI. CDR3 length equals 14 residues. The V end lost 6 bases, the J end lost 8 bases, and 17 bases lay between the germline ends. Here the CDR3 DNA reads TGTGCCAGCTCCTTCCAGAATCGCGATCATGAGCAGTTCTTC. Translation: CASSFQNRDHEQFF.

CDR3 sequence: CASSYEYGHRQYF. The DNA of the CDR3 is TGTGCCAGCAGTTATGAGTATGGGCATCGGCAGTATTTT. This chain links TRBV6-5 with TRBJ2-3; D is undetermined. The CDR3 contains 13 residues. Per the germline V gene, CDR1 is MNHEY and CDR2 is SVGAGI. V gave up 3 bases and J gave up 11 bases, with 15 bases separating them.

With regard to this clonotype: The CDR3 ends on some other residue instead of the conserved phenylalanine or tryptophan, so this is likely a read error. The chain employs TRBV3-1 and TRBJ2-5; the D gene is possibly TRBD2 (5 bases). The V gene lost 4 bases and the J gene lost 2 bases, with 8 bases spanning the gap. CDR3 length: 13 amino acids. Germline values: CDR1 LGHDT, CDR2 YNNKEL (reference sequence). The CDR3 sequence: CASSRGLQETQYL. Written as DNA, the CDR3 is TGTGCCAGCAGCCGCGGACTGCAAGAGACCCAGTACCTT.

The V call is TRBV5-1, the J call TRBJ2-2; 12 nucleotides align to TRBD2. From germline, CDR1 is SGHRS and CDR2 YFSETQ. V dropped 5 bases and J dropped 5; count of bases not matched to a gene: 4. This CDR3 contains 15 residues. DNA for the CDR3: TGCGCCAGCAGTACGACTAGCGGGAGTACCGGGGAGCTGTTTTTT. Amino acid sequence: CASSTTSGSTGELFF.

The rearrangement links TRBV4-2 to TRBJ1-4; D is possibly TRBD1 (6 bases). V lost 0 bases and J lost 7, with 12 bases in between. The CDR3 length is 15 residues. Germline loops: CDR1 LGHNA, CDR2 YNFKEQ. Here the CDR3 DNA reads TGTGCCAGCAGCCAAGATCTGGACAGCCCTGAAAAACTGTTTTTT. Protein: CASSQDLDSPEKLFF.

This clonotype was recorded at least ten times. The chain has TRBV2 and TRBJ2-3; D gene ambiguous. There are 14 residues in the CDR3. With 4 bases removed from V and 5 bases from J, the gap between germline ends came to 13 bases. Looked up from germline, CDR1 is SNHLY and CDR2 is FYNNEI. The CDR3 here is CASSGKAYGDTQYF. DNA for the CDR3: TGTGCCAGCAGTGGGAAGGCCTACGGAGATACGCAGTATTTT.

This clonotype appeared a few times. The chain joins TRBV29-1 to TRBJ2-1; TRBD2 is a possible D gene (5 bases). V was pared by 4 bases and J by 0 bases, with 22 bases between. CDR1 and CDR2 (germline): SQVTM, ANQGSEA. The CDR3 is 18 residues long. The CDR3, as DNA: TGCAGCGTTGGGTACCCTGTCGGGGTCTTCAACTCCTACAATGAGCAGTTCTTC. Protein: CSVGYPVGVFNSYNEQFF.

This clonotype was recorded a few times. V and J are TRBV20-1 and TRBJ1-1; D ambiguous. Germline-derived CDR1 and CDR2 are DFQATT and SNEGSKA (reference sequence). CDR3 size: 12 residues. V dropped 3 bases and J dropped 1 base, with 6 bases sitting between them. CDR3 sequence reads: CSASKKNTEAFF. CDR3 in DNA: TGCAGTGCTAGTAAAAAGAACACTGAAGCTTTCTTT.

This clonotype came up many times. V is TRBV2 and J is TRBJ2-2; TRBD2 might be the D (5 bases). V dropped 2 bases and J dropped 7 bases, with 8 bases sitting between them. Germline V lookup: CDR1 SNHLY, CDR2 FYNNEI. This CDR3 contains 13 residues. Here the CDR3 reads CASSETGVGELFF. The CDR3 DNA sequence: TGTGCCAGCAGTGAAACCGGGGTCGGGGAGCTGTTTTTT.

CDR3 loop: CASRREYNEQFF. DNA for the CDR3: TGTGCCAGCAGGCGGGAGTACAATGAGCAGTTCTTC. The chain couples TRBV12-3 or TRBV12-4 to TRBJ2-1; 7 nucleotides align to TRBD2. The CDR3 has 12 residues. With V trimmed by 6 bases and J by 4 bases, 0 bases remained unmatched.

This clonotype was detected a few times. The rearrangement links TRBV5-5 to TRBJ2-3; D call uncertain. The germline V and J ends were trimmed by 0 bases and 6 bases, with 5 bases remaining between them. CDR1 is SGHKS, CDR2 YYEKEE, per germline (reference sequence). This CDR3 contains 12 residues. Written as DNA, the CDR3 is TGTGCCAGCAGCTTGGCGTGGGATACGCAGTATTTT. Translation: CASSLAWDTQYF.

This chain links TRBV4-2 with TRBJ2-3; 10 bases agree with TRBD2. V shed 3 bases, J shed 5 bases, and the junction held 11 bases outside the gene matches. Germline V gives CDR1 LGHNA, CDR2 YNFKEQ. CDR3 length equals 17 residues. CDR3 in DNA: TGTGCCAGCAGCCACCTACCTAGCGGGGGTTTAGGAGATACGCAGTATTTT. Its translation: CASSHLPSGGLGDTQYF.

This clonotype was seen a few times. CDR3 nucleotides: TGTGCCATCAGTGACTTAGTTAGGCCATCGAACACTGAAGCTTTCTTT. Its protein is CAISDLVRPSNTEAFF. The chain couples TRBV10-3 to TRBJ1-1; D gene ambiguous. This CDR3 region has 16 residues. The germline V and J ends were trimmed by 3 bases and 1 base, with 15 bases remaining between them. Looked up from germline, CDR1 is ENHRY and CDR2 is SYGVKD.

This clonotype was seen at least ten times. This sequence joins TRBV4-2 and TRBJ2-6, with D uncertain. Germline V gives CDR1 LGHNA, CDR2 YNFKEQ. The length of the CDR3 is 17 residues. Trimming pared 0 bases from V and 4 bases from J, leaving 13 bases between. The CDR3, as DNA: TGTGCCAGCAGCCAAGAGGCCACCCTATCCGGGGCCAACGTCCTGACTTTC. Its translation is CASSQEATLSGANVLTF.

V and J are TRBV30 and TRBJ1-6, with a tentative D call TRBD1 (5 bases). The CDR3 consists of 14 residues. CDR1 is GTSNPN, CDR2 SVGIG, per germline (reference sequence). The germline V and J ends were trimmed by 5 bases and 9 bases, with 17 bases remaining between them. CDR3 nucleotides: TGTGCCTGGGAAACCGGGATTGGGGGTTCACCCCTCCACTTT. Translated: CAWETGIGGSPLHF.

The chain couples TRBV4-1 to TRBJ2-2; D tentatively fits TRBD1 or TRBD2 (6 bases each). Germline V CDR1 and CDR2: MGHRA, YSYEKL. The CDR3 length is 18 residues. V was trimmed by 3 bases and J by 1 base, leaving 18 bases between them. CDR3 sequence: CASSHPPRGEKNTGELFF. CDR3 nucleotide sequence: TGCGCCAGCAGCCACCCACCAAGGGGGGAAAAGAACACCGGGGAGCTGTTTTTT.

The chain recombines TRBV20-1 with TRBJ2-3; a weak D match, TRBD1 (6 bases). This CDR3 is 17 amino acids long. V lost 3 bases and J 5 bases, leaving 24 bases between the germline ends. Per the germline V gene, CDR1 is DFQATT and CDR2 is SNEGSKA (reference sequence). The CDR3 loop is CSARPPNWGQVLDTQYF. CDR3 nucleotide sequence: TGCAGTGCTAGGCCCCCTAACTGGGGGCAGGTGTTAGATACGCAGTATTTT.

A few counts support this clonotype. This chain connects TRBV2 to TRBJ2-5; TRBD1 matches 8 bases. Germline CDR1 SNHLY, CDR2 FYNNEI. This CDR3 spans 13 amino acids. V shed 7 bases, J shed 2 bases, and the junction held 3 bases outside the gene matches. This chain's CDR3 is CASNRDRQETQYF. The CDR3 DNA follows: TGTGCCAGCAATAGGGACAGGCAAGAGACCCAGTACTTC.

This clonotype was observed a handful of times. V usage is TRBV4-3 and J usage is TRBJ1-5; D is unclear. Germline-derived CDR1 and CDR2 are LGHNA and YSLEER. The CDR3 is 16 residues long. Trimming took off 0 bases at V and 4 bases at J, with 13 bases between the two ends. This CDR3 is CASSQDVGSGNQPQHF. CDR3 DNA: TGCGCCAGCAGCCAAGATGTGGGCTCGGGAAATCAGCCCCAGCATTTT.

This clonotype was counted between two and nine times. V gene TRBV19 combines with J gene TRBJ1-3, with D maybe TRBD1 (5 bases). Germline V CDR1 and CDR2: LNHDA, SQIVND (reference sequence). V was trimmed by 8 bases and J by 0 bases, leaving 14 bases between them. CDR3 length: 15 amino acids. CDR3: CASLGARSSGNTIYF. CDR3 nucleotide sequence: TGTGCCAGTCTAGGGGCCCGATCCTCTGGAAACACCATATATTTT.

The CDR3 is CSARGPGHLNEKLFF. The CDR3 region has the DNA TGCAGTGCTAGGGGTCCGGGACATCTTAATGAAAAACTGTTTTTT. The chain recombines TRBV20-1 with TRBJ1-4; a possible D gene is TRBD1 (6 bases). V gave up 3 bases and J gave up 4 bases, with 15 bases separating them. This CDR3 is 15 amino acids long. CDR1 and CDR2 from the germline V gene are DFQATT and SNEGSKA (reference sequence).

This clonotype has at least ten counts. The chain is built from TRBV4-2 and TRBJ2-7; a weak D match, TRBD2 (6 bases). Germline CDR1 is LGHNA and CDR2 is YNFKEQ. V lost 0 bases to trimming and J lost 3 bases, with 15 bases between them. The CDR3 is made up of 16 amino acids. The CDR3 loop reads CASSQDGRASDYEQYF. For the CDR3, the DNA is TGTGCCAGCAGCCAAGATGGAAGGGCTAGCGACTACGAGCAGTACTTC.

This chain joins TRBV25-1 and TRBJ2-7; D is possibly TRBD1 (6 bases). The length of the CDR3 is 15 residues. The germline V gene has CDR1 MGHDK and CDR2 SYGVNS. Between the trimmed V and J ends, which lost 1 base and 4 bases, there was a span of 14 bases. CDR3 bases: TGTGCCAGCAGTGAATCCGGACAGTATCGTTACGAGCAGTACTTC. It specifies CASSESGQYRYEQYF.

This clonotype was detected only a few times. This chain joins TRBV29-1 and TRBJ1-1; 7 bases match TRBD1. V dropped 3 bases and J dropped 1; count of bases not matched to a gene: 5. The germline V gene encodes CDR1 SQVTM and CDR2 ANQGSEA. This CDR3 contains 14 residues. CDR3 coding DNA: TGCAGCGTTGACGCATCAGGGGGGAACACTGAAGCTTTCTTT. It encodes CSVDASGGNTEAFF. Variable domain in full (rest from reference TRBV29-1 and TRBJ1-1): SAVISQKPSRDICQRGTSLTIQCQVDSQVTMMFWYRQQPGQSLTLIATANQGSEATYESGFVIDKFPISRPNLTFSTLTVSNMSPEDSSIYLCSVDASGGNTEAFFGQGTRLTVV.